Included here is one T cell receptor (beta chain) sequence, with context. The record originates from a study of control samples from healthy donors and cancer patients. Generated by immunoSEQ multiplex PCR, the TCRdb table keeps only in-frame clones and is missing some. The table lists about 180,000 clones, more than 90% of them singletons, with roughly 1.5% in the top ten. What was sequenced was blood. The receptor was derived from a man younger than 45 in good health.

The CDR3 protein is CASSLQRSSYNEQFF. In DNA, the CDR3 is TGTGCCAGCAGTTTACAGCGGAGCTCCTACAATGAGCAGTTCTTC. The chain combines TRBV27 with TRBJ2-1; weak D call: TRBD2 (5 bases). The CDR3 has 15 amino acids. V lost 2 bases to trimming and J lost 0 bases, with 8 bases between them. CDR1 is MNHEY and CDR2 is SMNVEV in the germline V gene (reference sequence).